Below, 18 T cell receptor beta chains from the same sample are listed, as sequenced in a study of cytomegalovirus exposure and HLA in healthy donors. Vbeta (60) and Jbeta (13) primers were used in the PCR. Clones were read by immunoSEQ multiplex PCR, and TCRdb kept only the in-frame ones, dropping some. Here the sample spans roughly 180,000 clones, 80% to 90% being singletons. Sequenced sample: PBMCs. The receptors were gathered from a woman between 18 and 30 years old in good health and CMV-seronegative.

The chain links TRBV7-2 to TRBJ1-6; possibly TRBD1 for D (6 bases). Trimming removed 5 bases at V and 9 bases at J, with 17 bases between. CDR3 length: 15 residues. Germline CDR1 is SGHTA and CDR2 is FQGNSA. The chain's CDR3 is CASSNSLQGASPLHF. CDR3 DNA: TGTGCCAGCAGCAACAGCTTACAGGGCGCTTCACCCCTCCACTTT.

This clone was seen just once. This sequence joins TRBV6-1 and TRBJ2-5; 12 positions agree with TRBD2. J gave up 4 bases and V 4 bases, and 4 bases lay outside the gene matches. The length of the CDR3 is 15 residues. Germline V gene data show CDR1 as MNHNS and CDR2 as SASEGT. Here the CDR3 reads CASSVLAGGPETQYF. The CDR3 DNA sequence: TGTGCCAGCAGTGTCCTAGCGGGAGGGCCAGAGACCCAGTACTTC.

The chain uses TRBV7-9 and TRBJ2-7, with D perhaps TRBD1 (7 bases). Germline CDR1 is SEHNR and CDR2 is FQNEAQ (reference sequence). V was shortened by 5 bases and J by 4 bases, with 18 bases between the two germline ends. This CDR3 comprises 15 residues. The CDR3 loop reads CASSGGGQRSYEQYF. The CDR3 coding sequence is TGTGCCAGCAGCGGAGGGGGACAGAGATCGTACGAGCAGTACTTC.

The chain is built from TRBV5-5 and TRBJ1-2, with 7 bases identical to TRBD1. Trimming took 4 bases from V and 1 from J; bases not matched to a gene: 1. The CDR3 is made up of 13 amino acids. CDR1 SGHKS and CDR2 YYEKEE come from the germline V gene (reference sequence). The CDR3 spells CASSDRVNYGYTF. The CDR3 DNA sequence: TGTGCCAGCAGCGACAGGGTTAACTATGGCTACACCTTC. The entire variable domain, with the rest obtained from reference TRBV5-5 and TRBJ1-2, is as follows: DAGVTQSPTHLIKTRGQQVTLRCSPISGHKSVSWYQQVLGQGPQFIFQYYEKEERGRGNFPDRFSARQFPNYSSELNVNALLLGDSALYLCASSDRVNYGYTFGSGTRLTVV.

The genes are TRBV6-6 and TRBJ1-1; 7 nucleotides align to TRBD1. The CDR3 extends over 15 amino acids. The J segment lost 8 bases and the V segment lost 0 bases, leaving 9 bases of the junction unmatched. Germline V gene lookup returns CDR1 MNHNY and CDR2 SVGAGI (reference sequence). The chain's CDR3 is CASSYSTRQGGEAFF. The CDR3 bases are TGTGCCAGCAGTTACTCGACCCGACAGGGAGGAGAAGCTTTCTTT.

This clone was seen only a few times. The V call is TRBV4-1, the J call TRBJ2-2; TRBD1 matches 7 bases. The CDR3 loop spans 14 amino acids. Germline CDR1 reads MGHRA; CDR2 reads YSYEKL. Trimming removed 1 base from V and 7 bases from J; junction bases left unmatched: 3. CDR3 sequence reads: CASSQGGGGGELFF. CDR3 DNA: TGCGCCAGCAGCCAAGGAGGGGGCGGCGGGGAGCTGTTTTTT.

This rearrangement joins TRBV6-1 to TRBJ2-7; 8 bases fit TRBD1. The CDR3 consists of 13 residues. V dropped 5 bases and J dropped 6; count of bases not matched to a gene: 6. Germline CDR1 is MNHNS and CDR2 is SASEGT. Written as DNA, the CDR3 is TGTGCCAGCAGTCAGACAGGGGCGTCCGAGCAGTACTTC. Translated: CASSQTGASEQYF.

The chain couples TRBV28 to TRBJ1-3; D is uncertain. V was clipped by 5 bases and J by 2 bases, with 10 bases between them. The CDR3 loop spans 14 amino acids. Germline CDR1 and CDR2: MDHEN and SYDVKM. The CDR3, as DNA: TGTGCCAGCAGTGGACCCGGGGCTGGAAACACCATATATTTT. Its protein product is CASSGPGAGNTIYF.

The chain has TRBV4-3 and TRBJ2-7; D is perhaps TRBD2 (5 bases). The CDR3 is made up of 16 amino acids. Trimming left V 0 bases short and J 4 bases short, with 16 bases between. Germline CDR1 and CDR2: LGHNA and YSLEER. As DNA, the CDR3 is TGCGCCAGCAGCCAAGATCTGGATTCGCGGGTATACGAGCAGTACTTC. Its translation is CASSQDLDSRVYEQYF.

The chain is built from TRBV2 and TRBJ2-7; D remains ambiguous. Germline V gene lookup returns CDR1 SNHLY and CDR2 FYNNEI. This CDR3 region has 14 residues. Between the trimmed V and J ends, which lost 4 bases and 5 bases, there was a span of 15 bases. CDR3 loop: CASSVTRSMDEQYF. CDR3 coding DNA: TGTGCCAGCAGTGTCACCAGATCGATGGACGAGCAGTACTTC.

This clone came up a few times. V usage is TRBV7-9 and J usage is TRBJ2-7; D is perhaps TRBD1 (5 bases). V lost 3 bases and J 5 bases, leaving 14 bases between the germline ends. From germline, CDR1 is SEHNR and CDR2 FQNEAQ (reference sequence). This CDR3 comprises 14 residues. The CDR3 bases are TGTGCCAGCAGCTTCTCCTTCGTAGGGGACGAGCAGTACTTC. It yields the protein CASSFSFVGDEQYF.

This chain joins TRBV7-9 and TRBJ2-1; perhaps TRBD1 as D (6 bases). There are 14 residues in the CDR3. Looked up from germline, CDR1 is SEHNR and CDR2 is FQNEAQ (reference sequence). The V and J ends lost 3 bases and 7 bases respectively, with 13 bases between them. CDR3 residues: CASSLQGMVNEQFF. The CDR3 region has the DNA TGTGCCAGCAGCTTGCAGGGGATGGTGAATGAGCAGTTCTTC.

The J gene is TRBJ2-5, the V gene TRBV30; 9 nucleotides line up with TRBD2. There are 13 residues in the CDR3. Germline lookup yields CDR1 GTSNPN and CDR2 SVGIG (reference sequence). The V gene end was trimmed by 1 base and the J gene end by 5 bases; junction bases not matched to a gene: 2. The CDR3: CAWSGLAGETQYF. The CDR3 DNA reads as TGTGCCTGGAGTGGGCTAGCGGGGGAGACCCAGTACTTC.

The chain couples TRBV25-1 to TRBJ1-2; possible D gene TRBD1, 6 bases. The germline gives CDR1 MGHDK, CDR2 SYGVNS. The CDR3 is made up of 15 amino acids. V lost 3 bases to trimming and J lost 9 bases, with 20 bases between them. As DNA, the CDR3 is TGTGCCAGCAGTGATCCCAGGGGTGGTGTCCGGAGCTACACCTTC. It specifies CASSDPRGGVRSYTF.

The chain combines TRBV7-9 with TRBJ2-1; D is possibly TRBD2 (6 bases). V was pared by 7 bases and J by 7 bases, with 11 bases between. CDR1 SEHNR and CDR2 FQNEAQ come from the germline V gene (reference sequence). This CDR3 is 12 amino acids long. The CDR3 loop is CASMGGSNEQFF. The CDR3 DNA reads TGTGCCAGCATGGGAGGCTCGAATGAGCAGTTCTTC.

This chain links TRBV2 with TRBJ2-7; 9 bases are shared with TRBD2. Germline V gene data show CDR1 as SNHLY and CDR2 as FYNNEI. With 6 bases clipped from V and 4 bases from J, the junction kept 13 bases outside the gene matches. The CDR3 totals 16 residues. The DNA for the CDR3 is TGTGCCAGCAGCCATGGACTAGCGCCATCAGGGTACGAGCAGTACTTC. The encoded protein is CASSHGLAPSGYEQYF.

This chain connects TRBV6-1 to TRBJ2-7; D perhaps matches TRBD2 (6 bases). The ends were cut back, 3 bases at V and 3 bases at J, with 6 bases in the middle. The CDR3 has 12 residues. Germline V gives CDR1 MNHNS, CDR2 SASEGT. CDR3 loop: CASSETSYEQYF. CDR3 nucleotide sequence: TGTGCCAGCAGTGAGACTAGCTACGAGCAGTACTTC.

The chain couples TRBV11-3 to TRBJ2-2, with D perhaps matching TRBD1 (6 bases). V was shortened by 1 base and J by 6 bases, with 12 bases between the two germline ends. The CDR3 has 15 residues. Germline V CDR1 and CDR2: SGHNT, YENEEA. The CDR3 region has the DNA TGTGCCAGCAGCTTAGCTACGGGACAATCCGGGGAGCTGTTTTTT. Its protein is CASSLATGQSGELFF.